These T cell receptor beta chains were read from a single sample in a study of blood T cell repertoires in COVID-19. The method was immunoSEQ multiplex PCR; TCRdb's version includes in-frame clones alone and lacks a portion of them. In the table there are 300,000 to 400,000 clones, roughly nine tenths of which are singletons. The source material was PBMCs or T cells enriched from blood (not recorded which). The receptor source for this set is a man aged 55-75 years who had recovered from COVID-19. The CDR3 runs from the conserved cysteine through the conserved F or W. The D gene is left open where the match is weak. Clone size is given for some rows only: seen once, a few or many times, or a class if the clone is expanded.

v_gene	d_gene	abundance	j_gene	CDR3aa	CDR3nt
TRBV5-1	.	.	TRBJ2-7	CASSVGGANTYEQYF	TGCGCCAGCAGCGTTGGGGGGGCAAACACCTACGAGCAGTACTTC
TRBV18	TRBD1	.	TRBJ1-3	CASSPRKQGARGGNTIYF	TGTGCCAGCTCCCCCCGCAAACAGGGGGCGAGAGGTGGAAACACCATATATTTT
TRBV30	.	.	TRBJ1-5	CALDAGSNQPQHF	TGTGCATTGGATGCAGGGAGCAATCAGCCCCAGCATTTT
TRBV9	.	.	TRBJ2-7	CASSPIPGEGHEQYF	TGTGCCAGCAGCCCAATCCCGGGAGAGGGCCACGAGCAGTACTTC
TRBV7-9	TRBD1	.	TRBJ2-3	CASSFPATGADTQYF	TGTGCCAGCAGCTTCCCCGCGACAGGGGCGGATACGCAGTATTTT
TRBV5-1	TRBD2	.	TRBJ2-3	CASSSTLAGGSTDTQYF	TGCGCCAGCAGCTCTACGCTAGCGGGAGGCAGCACAGATACGCAGTATTTT
TRBV19	.	.	TRBJ2-7	CASSIQGHTYEQYF	TGTGCCAGTAGTATACAGGGTCACACCTACGAGCAGTACTTC
TRBV5-1	.	once	TRBJ2-2	CASSLGGTNTGELFF	TGCGCCAGCAGCTTGGGTGGGACAAACACCGGGGAGCTGTTTTTT
TRBV7-2	TRBD2	.	TRBJ2-5	CASSRGLAGAETQYF	TGTGCCAGCAGCCGGGGACTAGCGGGAGCAGAGACCCAGTACTTC
TRBV2	TRBD1	.	TRBJ1-2	CASSEPSPGTGYNYGYTF	TGTGCCAGCAGTGAACCCTCCCCTGGGACAGGGTATAACTATGGCTACACCTTC
TRBV29-1	TRBD1	.	TRBJ1-5	CSVAGRTGEYSNQPQHF	TGCAGCGTTGCGGGCCGGACAGGGGAATATAGCAATCAGCCCCAGCATTTT
TRBV11-2	.	.	TRBJ2-2	CASSLVRDTGELFF	TGTGCCAGCAGCTTAGTCAGGGACACCGGGGAGCTGTTTTTT
TRBV11-2	.	.	TRBJ2-7	CASSHGTRSSYEQYF	TGTGCCAGCAGCCATGGGACAAGGTCCTCCTACGAGCAGTACTTC
TRBV11-2	TRBD1	.	TRBJ2-7	CASSPRTGGVYEQYF	TGTGCCAGCAGCCCCAGGACAGGGGGCGTGTACGAGCAGTACTTC
TRBV29-1	TRBD1	.	TRBJ2-5	CSVYPGTAQETQYF	TGCAGCGTTTACCCCGGGACAGCCCAAGAGACCCAGTACTTC
TRBV9	TRBD2	.	TRBJ2-3	CASSFSTGTSVGSPDTQYF	TGTGCCAGCAGCTTCTCAACCGGGACTAGCGTGGGGTCACCAGATACGCAGTATTTT
TRBV6-4	.	.	TRBJ2-2	CARILGPNTGELFF	TGTGCCAGGATCCTTGGGCCGAACACCGGGGAGCTGTTTTTT
TRBV4-2	.	.	TRBJ1-3	CASSQERAGTGNTIYF	TGTGCCAGCAGCCAAGAACGGGCAGGGACAGGAAACACCATATATTTT
TRBV4-1	TRBD1	.	TRBJ2-7	CASSQVGELRTGDEQYF	TGCGCCAGCAGCCAAGTTGGAGAGCTACGGACAGGGGACGAGCAGTACTTC
TRBV7-2	.	.	TRBJ1-5	CASSLAGLINQPQHF	TGTGCCAGCAGCTTAGCGGGACTTATCAATCAGCCCCAGCATTTT
TRBV3-1/TRBV3-2	.	.	TRBJ2-3	CASSQDLGGRTDTQYF	TGTGCCAGCAGCCAAGATCTTGGAGGCCGCACAGATACGCAGTATTTT
TRBV28	TRBD1	few	TRBJ1-1	CASSFSGTANTEAFF	TGTGCCAGCAGTTTTTCCGGGACAGCGAACACTGAAGCTTTCTTT
TRBV11-3	TRBD2	.	TRBJ2-7	CASSRSGNSYEQYF	TGTGCCAGCAGCCGTAGCGGGAACTCCTACGAGCAGTACTTC
TRBV4-2	TRBD2	.	TRBJ2-1	CASSQGAGGGNNEQFF	TGTGCCAGCAGCCAAGGAGCGGGAGGTGGAAACAATGAGCAGTTCTTC
TRBV24-1	TRBD2	.	TRBJ2-1	CATSDPGTRVHNEQFF	TGTGCCACCAGTGACCCCGGGACTAGGGTACACAATGAGCAGTTCTTC
TRBV12-2	.	.	TRBJ2-2	CASRPKADRGTGELFF	TGTGCAAGTCGCCCAAAGGCAGACAGGGGAACCGGGGAGCTGTTTTTT
TRBV7-9	.	once	TRBJ1-5	CASSQSAAGQPQHF	TGTGCCAGCAGCCAATCGGCGGCGGGTCAGCCCCAGCATTTT
TRBV2	.	.	TRBJ2-1	CASSETGDSRAGNEQFF	TGTGCCAGCAGTGAAACGGGGGATAGCAGGGCGGGCAATGAGCAGTTCTTC
TRBV2	.	.	TRBJ1-1	CASSADRNTEAFF	TGTGCCAGCAGTGCGGACAGGAACACTGAAGCTTTCTTT
TRBV12-3/TRBV12-4	TRBD1	.	TRBJ1-2	CASSFSDRGRGTF	TGTGCCAGCAGTTTCAGCGACAGGGGAAGAGGTACCTTC
TRBV27	.	.	TRBJ1-2	CASSLGGGINTF	TGTGCCAGCAGTTTGGGGGGGGGTATTAACACCTTC